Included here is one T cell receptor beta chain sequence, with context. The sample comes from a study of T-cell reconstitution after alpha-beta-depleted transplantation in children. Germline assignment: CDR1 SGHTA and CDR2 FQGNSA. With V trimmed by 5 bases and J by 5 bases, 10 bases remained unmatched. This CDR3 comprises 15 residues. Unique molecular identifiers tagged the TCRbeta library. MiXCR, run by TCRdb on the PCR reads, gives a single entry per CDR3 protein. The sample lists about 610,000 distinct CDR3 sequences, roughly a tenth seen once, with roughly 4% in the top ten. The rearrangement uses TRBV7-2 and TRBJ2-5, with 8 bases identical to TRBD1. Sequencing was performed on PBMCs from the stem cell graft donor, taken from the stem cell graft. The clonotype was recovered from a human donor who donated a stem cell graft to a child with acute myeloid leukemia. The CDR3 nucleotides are TGTGCCAGCAGCCTCAGGGGGCGCTCGGAGGAGACCCAGTACTTC. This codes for CASSLRGRSEETQYF.